This passage covers 28 T cell receptor beta chains from one sample sequenced in a study of blood T cell repertoires in COVID-19. Only in-frame clones appear in the TCRdb table, and some are missing; sequencing was by immunoSEQ multiplex PCR. The sample has 300,000 or so clones, 85% to 90% seen once; the top ten hold roughly 3.9%. The sample comprised peripheral blood. The receptors derive from a woman in her thirties or forties with acute or convalescent COVID-19.

The chain recombines TRBV7-2 with TRBJ1-2; D call uncertain. Per germline, CDR1 SGHTA and CDR2 FQGNSA. V lost 2 bases and J 2 bases, leaving 12 bases between the germline ends. The CDR3 extends over 15 amino acids. The CDR3 DNA reads TGTGCCAGCAGCTTACATCAACAGCTAAACTATGGCTACACCTTC. Translating it yields CASSLHQQLNYGYTF. The full variable domain, completed using reference TRBV7-2 and TRBJ1-2, is GAGVSQSPSNKVTEKGKDVELRCDPISGHTALYWYRQSLGQGLEFLIYFQGNSAPDKSGLPSDRFSAERTGGSVSTLTIQRTQQEDSAVYLCASSLHQQLNYGYTFGSGTRLTVV.

The chain combines TRBV9 with TRBJ2-1; TRBD1 agrees at 8 bases. The germline V gene encodes CDR1 SGDLS and CDR2 YYNGEE. The CDR3 covers 11 residues. J gave up 12 bases and V 5 bases, and 4 bases lay outside the gene matches. The CDR3 DNA is TGTGCCAGCAGGGCTGGGACAGGGCAGTTCTTC. Its translation: CASRAGTGQFF.

The CDR3 DNA is TGTGCCACCAGTGACCTGCAGGGGGGTGAGCAGTTCTTC. It specifies CATSDLQGGEQFF. V and J are TRBV24-1 and TRBJ2-1; a weak D match, TRBD1 (7 bases). CDR1 and CDR2 from the germline V gene are KGHDR and SFDVKD. V was clipped by 4 bases and J by 9 bases, with 12 bases between them. CDR3 length equals 13 residues.

The gene calls are TRBV30 and TRBJ1-1; D possibly corresponds to TRBD1 (5 bases). Germline V gene lookup returns CDR1 GTSNPN and CDR2 SVGIG (reference sequence). With 2 bases removed from V and 8 bases from J, the gap between germline ends came to 21 bases. The CDR3 sequence is 15 residues long. The CDR3 DNA follows: TGTGCCTGGAGTAGACGAACCAGCGGGGGATCGGAAGCTTTCTTT. This gives the protein CAWSRRTSGGSEAFF.

The chain links TRBV11-3 to TRBJ1-6; 7 positions agree with TRBD1. V shed 4 bases and J 7 bases; nucleotides not matched to a gene: 4. Germline loops: CDR1 SGHNT, CDR2 YENEEA. The CDR3 consists of 14 residues. CDR3 region: CASSWGQPNSPLHF. DNA for the CDR3: TGTGCCAGCAGCTGGGGACAGCCAAATTCACCCCTCCACTTT.

This clone was seen only once. This chain connects TRBV23-1 to TRBJ2-7; 12 nucleotides line up with TRBD1. TRBV23-1 is assigned to the ORF class and has an uncertain function. The CDR3 covers 15 residues. V lost 2 bases, J lost 6 bases, and 5 bases stayed unmatched. The DNA of the CDR3 is TGCGCCAGCAGTCAACTGGGACAGGGGGCGGTCGAGCAGTACGTC. Protein: CASSQLGQGAVEQYV.

This chain links TRBV7-3 with TRBJ2-3, with TRBD2 matching 9 bases. CDR1 and CDR2 (germline): SGHTA, FQGTGA. The CDR3 sequence is 16 residues long. V shed 2 bases, J shed 4 bases, and the junction held 7 bases outside the gene matches. Here the CDR3 DNA reads TGTGCCAGCAGCTTAGAGTGGCGGGGGGGCGCAGATACGCAGTATTTT. Protein product: CASSLEWRGGADTQYF.

This sequence joins TRBV7-8 and TRBJ1-3; 9 bases match TRBD1. CDR1 is SGHVS and CDR2 is FQNEAQ in the germline V gene. Trimming at V came to 5 bases and at J to 4 bases, leaving 6 bases not matched to a gene. The CDR3 loop spans 15 amino acids. Written as DNA, the CDR3 is TGTGCCAGCAGCGCCCGACAGGGGGAGGGAAACACCATATATTTT. It yields the protein CASSARQGEGNTIYF.

The V gene is TRBV19, the J gene TRBJ2-1; 7 positions match TRBD1. The CDR3 is 16 residues long. Looked up from germline, CDR1 is LNHDA and CDR2 is SQIVND (reference sequence). V dropped 4 bases and J dropped 2; count of bases not matched to a gene: 8. CDR3 DNA sequence: TGTGCCAGTAGTACCCCGACAGGGAATCCCTACAATGAGCAGTTCTTC. Translating it yields CASSTPTGNPYNEQFF. Supplemented by reference TRBV19 and TRBJ2-1, the full variable domain reads DGGITQSPKYLFRKEGQNVTLSCEQNLNHDAMYWYRQDPGQGLRLIYYSQIVNDFQKGDIAEGYSVSREKKESFPLTVTSAQKNPTAFYLCASSTPTGNPYNEQFFGPGTRLTVL.

The chain employs TRBV10-3 and TRBJ2-1; 9 bases match TRBD2. V lost 10 bases and J lost 2; bases outside the gene matches: 6. Germline V lookup: CDR1 ENHRY, CDR2 SYGVKD. The CDR3 consists of 14 residues. CDR3 DNA: TGTGCCACCTCCCTAGCGGGGACCTACAATGAGCAGTTCTTC. Amino acid sequence: CATSLAGTYNEQFF.

The rearrangement joins TRBV6-5 to TRBJ2-5, with a weak D call TRBD2 (5 bases). Between the trimmed V and J ends, which lost 2 bases and 2 bases, there was a span of 9 bases. Germline V gene data show CDR1 as MNHEY and CDR2 as SVGAGI. The CDR3 is 14 amino acids. This chain's CDR3 is CASSYRDQQETQYF. DNA for the CDR3: TGTGCCAGCAGTTACCGGGATCAGCAAGAGACCCAGTACTTC.

The chain is built from TRBV4-1 and TRBJ2-2; D might be TRBD1 (6 bases). Germline lookup yields CDR1 MGHRA and CDR2 YSYEKL. The CDR3 is made up of 18 amino acids. V gave up 2 bases and J gave up 5 bases, with 21 bases separating them. In DNA form, the CDR3 reads TGCGCCAGCAGCCAAACCCCAGGGGCCCGGGGTATAACCGGGGAGCTGTTTTTT. Amino acids: CASSQTPGARGITGELFF.

This chain connects TRBV19 to TRBJ1-5; possibly TRBD1 for D (6 bases). Trimming took off 9 bases at V and 0 bases at J, with 24 bases between the two ends. In germline, CDR1 is LNHDA, CDR2 SQIVND (reference sequence). This CDR3 region has 18 residues. CDR3 amino acids: CASRIDRLTGDSNQPQHF. The CDR3 DNA reads as TGTGCCAGCCGTATTGACCGTTTGACAGGCGATAGCAATCAGCCCCAGCATTTT. The complete variable domain, with remaining parts taken from reference TRBV19 and TRBJ1-5, reads DGGITQSPKYLFRKEGQNVTLSCEQNLNHDAMYWYRQDPGQGLRLIYYSQIVNDFQKGDIAEGYSVSREKKESFPLTVTSAQKNPTAFYLCASRIDRLTGDSNQPQHFGDGTRLSIL.

This sequence joins TRBV2 and TRBJ2-3, with 9 bases lining up with TRBD1. J gave up 4 bases and V 6 bases, and 5 bases lay outside the gene matches. Germline V gives CDR1 SNHLY, CDR2 FYNNEI. This CDR3 is built from 14 residues. The CDR3 sequence is CASSRDRAPDTQYF. CDR3 coding DNA: TGTGCCAGCAGCCGGGACAGGGCTCCAGATACGCAGTATTTT.

The chain has TRBV6-1 and TRBJ1-2; D remains unclear. This CDR3 has 13 residues. Per germline, CDR1 MNHNS and CDR2 SASEGT. The ends were cut back, 2 bases at V and 8 bases at J, with 12 bases in the middle. The DNA of the CDR3 is TGTGCCAGCAGTGAATTCCTTGGAGAAGGCTACACCTTC. Translating gives CASSEFLGEGYTF.

This clone was recorded once. The chain combines TRBV10-3 with TRBJ1-5; D may be TRBD1 (5 bases). The CDR3 covers 17 residues. Germline values: CDR1 ENHRY, CDR2 SYGVKD. V lost 0 bases to trimming and J lost 4 bases, with 16 bases between them. In DNA form, the CDR3 reads TGTGCCATCAGTGAGTCTGTTGGGGGGGATGGAAATCAGCCCCAGCATTTT. Its translation: CAISESVGGDGNQPQHF.

The V call is TRBV10-3, the J call TRBJ2-3, with 8 bases lining up with TRBD2. The CDR3 covers 17 residues. Germline V gene lookup returns CDR1 ENHRY and CDR2 SYGVKD. The V and J ends lost 2 bases and 5 bases, in that order; junction bases with no gene match: 12. The CDR3 protein is CAISEKVAGTTGDTQYF. The CDR3 DNA is TGTGCCATCAGTGAGAAAGTAGCGGGGACTACAGGAGATACGCAGTATTTT.

The chain links TRBV12-5 to TRBJ1-2; tentatively, D is TRBD1 (5 bases). The V and J ends lost 7 bases and 6 bases respectively, with 18 bases between them. CDR1 and CDR2 from the germline V gene are LGHNT and FRNRAP. The CDR3 loop spans 14 amino acids. CDR3 sequence (DNA): TGTGCTAGTGCCCGTAGTGGGCAGGGTCATGGCTACACCTTC. It codes for CASARSGQGHGYTF.

This clone has just one count. The chain is built from TRBV30 and TRBJ1-6; 9 bases align to TRBD1. CDR3 length: 15 residues. Germline V lookup: CDR1 GTSNPN, CDR2 SVGIG (reference sequence). The V gene end was trimmed by 4 bases and the J gene end by 7 bases; junction bases not matched to a gene: 8. CDR3 region: CAWTRGTGMNSPLHF. The CDR3 region has the DNA TGTGCCTGGACTCGCGGGACAGGGATGAATTCACCCCTCCACTTT.

The rearrangement joins TRBV9 to TRBJ1-1; 7 nucleotides match TRBD1. V lost 0 bases to trimming and J lost 4 bases; unmatched junction nucleotides: 6. CDR1 and CDR2 (germline): SGDLS, YYNGEE. The CDR3 loop spans 15 amino acids. The CDR3 region is CASSVVDRRGTEAFF. The CDR3 nucleotides read TGTGCCAGCAGCGTAGTGGACAGGAGAGGCACTGAAGCTTTCTTT. The complete variable domain, with remaining parts taken from reference TRBV9 and TRBJ1-1, reads DSGVTQTPKHLITATGQRVTLRCSPRSGDLSVYWYQQSLDQGLQFLIQYYNGEERAKGNILERFSAQQFPDLHSELNLSSLELGDSALYFCASSVVDRRGTEAFFGQGTRLTVV.

The chain carries TRBV6-5 and TRBJ1-6, with D perhaps matching TRBD1 (5 bases). The CDR3 is 14 amino acids. The germline V gene encodes CDR1 MNHEY and CDR2 SVGAGI. The V end lost 6 bases, the J end lost 2 bases, and 8 bases lay between the germline ends. The CDR3 region is CASSRVTYNSPLHF. CDR3 DNA: TGTGCCAGCAGCAGGGTAACCTATAATTCACCCCTCCACTTT.

This chain uses TRBV29-1 with TRBJ2-1; 10 positions agree with TRBD1. The CDR3 length is 17 residues. The V gene end was trimmed by 2 bases and the J gene end by 5 bases; junction bases not matched to a gene: 12. The germline CDR1 and CDR2 sequences are SQVTM and ANQGSEA. The CDR3 protein is CSVELYLPGQGNNEQFF. The CDR3 DNA sequence: TGCAGCGTTGAACTCTACCTTCCGGGACAGGGGAACAATGAGCAGTTCTTC.

This rearrangement joins TRBV10-3 to TRBJ1-2, with 10 bases matching TRBD1. V dropped 6 bases and J dropped 0; count of bases not matched to a gene: 13. Germline V gene sequence: CDR1 ENHRY, CDR2 SYGVKD. The CDR3 is made up of 18 amino acids. The CDR3: CAISPGRGQGSANYGYTF. CDR3 nucleotide sequence: TGTGCCATCAGCCCCGGCAGGGGACAGGGGTCAGCTAACTATGGCTACACCTTC.

The chain carries TRBV18 and TRBJ1-5; 7 nucleotides agree with TRBD1. The ends lost 5 bases at V and 8 bases at J; junction bases unmatched: 3. Germline CDR1 and CDR2: KGHSH and LQKENI. The CDR3 runs 12 residues. The CDR3 DNA follows: TGTGCCAGCTCAACAGACAGGGAGCCCCAGCATTTT. This encodes CASSTDREPQHF. The full variable domain, completed using reference TRBV18 and TRBJ1-5, is NAGVMQNPRHLVRRRGQEARLRCSPMKGHSHVYWYRQLPEEGLKFMVYLQKENIIDESGMPKERFSAEFPKEGPSILRIQQVVRGDSAAYFCASSTDREPQHFGDGTRLSIL.

The V and J genes are TRBV4-2 and TRBJ1-5, with 7 bases matching TRBD1. This CDR3 spans 15 amino acids. The V gene end was trimmed by 4 bases and the J gene end by 5 bases; junction bases not matched to a gene: 8. Germline V gives CDR1 LGHNA, CDR2 YNFKEQ. CDR3 coding DNA: TGTGCCAGCAGCCCCAGAGGGGGCGCGGATCAGCCCCAGCATTTT. It is translated as CASSPRGGADQPQHF.

The chain joins TRBV5-8 to TRBJ1-4; tentative D call: TRBD1 (5 bases). CDR1 and CDR2 from the germline V gene are SGHTS and YDEGEE. The CDR3 sequence is 18 residues long. V was cut by 5 bases and J by 2 bases, with 22 bases left in between. The CDR3 loop is CASSTNKGARLTNEKLFF. The CDR3 DNA reads TGTGCCAGCAGTACCAATAAAGGGGCTAGGTTGACTAATGAAAAACTGTTTTTT.

The chain employs TRBV10-2 and TRBJ1-2, with TRBD1 as a possible D gene (6 bases). The CDR3 covers 16 residues. V lost 6 bases and J lost 2, with 19 bases in between. Germline V CDR1 and CDR2: WSHSY, SAAADI. The DNA for the CDR3 is TGCGCCAGCAGCCCAGGGGAAAGCAAACTCAACTATGGCTACACCTTC. Amino acid sequence: CASSPGESKLNYGYTF.

This clone came up once. The chain uses TRBV6-6 and TRBJ2-5, with D hard to call. The V gene's germline CDR1 is MNHNY and CDR2 SVGAGI (reference sequence). This CDR3 is built from 12 residues. Trimming pared 5 bases from V and 4 bases from J, leaving 8 bases between. In DNA, the CDR3 is TGTGCCAGCAGTCGAGTTAGAGAGACCCAGTACTTC. Translation: CASSRVRETQYF.